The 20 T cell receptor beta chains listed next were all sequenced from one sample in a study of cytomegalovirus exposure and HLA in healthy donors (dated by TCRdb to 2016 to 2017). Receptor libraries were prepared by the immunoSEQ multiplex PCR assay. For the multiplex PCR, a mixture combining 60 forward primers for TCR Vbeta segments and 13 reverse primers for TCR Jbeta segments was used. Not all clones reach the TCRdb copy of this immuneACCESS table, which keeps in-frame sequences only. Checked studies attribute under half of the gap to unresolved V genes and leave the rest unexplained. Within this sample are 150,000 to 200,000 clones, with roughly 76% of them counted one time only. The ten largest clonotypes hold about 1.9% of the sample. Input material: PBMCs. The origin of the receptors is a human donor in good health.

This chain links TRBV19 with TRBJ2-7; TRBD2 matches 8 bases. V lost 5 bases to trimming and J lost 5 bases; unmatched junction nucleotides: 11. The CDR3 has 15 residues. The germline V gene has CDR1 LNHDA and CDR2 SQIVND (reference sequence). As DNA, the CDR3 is TGTGCCAGTAGTGCCCCCGGGGGGGCCAGGGACGAGCAGTACTTC. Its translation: CASSAPGGARDEQYF.

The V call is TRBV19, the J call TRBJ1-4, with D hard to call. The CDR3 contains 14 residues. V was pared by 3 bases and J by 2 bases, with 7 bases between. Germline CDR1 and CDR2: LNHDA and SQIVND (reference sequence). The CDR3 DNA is TGTGCCAGTAGTATCCGGTGGACTAATGAAAAACTGTTTTTT. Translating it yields CASSIRWTNEKLFF.

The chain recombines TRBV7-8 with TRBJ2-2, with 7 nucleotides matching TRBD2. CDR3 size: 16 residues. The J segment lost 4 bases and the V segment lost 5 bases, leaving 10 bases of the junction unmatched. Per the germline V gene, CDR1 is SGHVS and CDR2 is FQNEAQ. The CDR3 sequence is CASSPRGSGGTGELFF. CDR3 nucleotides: TGTGCCAGCAGCCCGCGGGGATCGGGGGGCACCGGGGAGCTGTTTTTT.

The CDR3: CASSLMSSGGAETQYF. The CDR3, as DNA: TGTGCCAGCAGCTTAATGTCTAGCGGGGGGGCAGAGACCCAGTACTTC. The V and J genes are TRBV7-6 and TRBJ2-5, with 12 bases fitting TRBD2. The CDR3 sequence is 16 residues long. Germline trimming cut 2 bases from V and 4 bases from J; bases unmatched to any gene: 5. Germline CDR1 and CDR2: SGHVS and FNYEAQ.

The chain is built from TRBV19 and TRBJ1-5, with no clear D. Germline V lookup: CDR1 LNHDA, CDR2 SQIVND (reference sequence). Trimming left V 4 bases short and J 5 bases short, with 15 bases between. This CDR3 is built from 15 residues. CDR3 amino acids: CASSNPGRRDQPQHF. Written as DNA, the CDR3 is TGTGCCAGTAGTAACCCGGGGAGACGGGATCAGCCCCAGCATTTT.

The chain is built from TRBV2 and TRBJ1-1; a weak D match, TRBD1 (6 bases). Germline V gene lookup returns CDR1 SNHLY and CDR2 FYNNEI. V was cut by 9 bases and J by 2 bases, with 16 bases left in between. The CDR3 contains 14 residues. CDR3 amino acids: CARQKGTPNTEAFF. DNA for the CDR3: TGTGCCAGACAGAAGGGGACACCTAACACTGAAGCTTTCTTT.

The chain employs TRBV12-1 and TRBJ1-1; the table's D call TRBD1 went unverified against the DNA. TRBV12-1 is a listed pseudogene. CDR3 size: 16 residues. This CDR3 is CASSIYRTGSGTEAFF. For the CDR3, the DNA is TGTGCCAGCAGCATATACAGGACAGGGTCTGGCACTGAAGCTTTCTTT.

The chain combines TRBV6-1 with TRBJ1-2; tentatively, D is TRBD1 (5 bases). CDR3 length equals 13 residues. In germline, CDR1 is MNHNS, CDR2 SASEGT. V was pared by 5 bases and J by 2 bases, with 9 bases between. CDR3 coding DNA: TGTGCCAGCAGTCGGACAATCAACTATGGCTACACCTTC. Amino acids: CASSRTINYGYTF.

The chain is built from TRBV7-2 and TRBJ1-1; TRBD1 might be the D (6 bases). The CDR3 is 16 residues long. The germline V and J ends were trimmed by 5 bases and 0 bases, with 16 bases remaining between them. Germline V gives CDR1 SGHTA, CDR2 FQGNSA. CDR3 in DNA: TGTGCCAGCAGCCAACAGGGACCCCTTTTGAACACTGAAGCTTTCTTT. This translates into CASSQQGPLLNTEAFF.

The CDR3 loop is CASGAGSSYEQYF. Here the CDR3 DNA reads TGTGCCAGCGGAGCGGGGAGCTCCTACGAGCAGTACTTC. The rearrangement joins TRBV6-1 to TRBJ2-7; 7 bases match TRBD2. Germline values: CDR1 MNHNS, CDR2 SASEGT. J gave up 0 bases and V 8 bases, and 4 bases lay outside the gene matches. The CDR3 has 13 residues.

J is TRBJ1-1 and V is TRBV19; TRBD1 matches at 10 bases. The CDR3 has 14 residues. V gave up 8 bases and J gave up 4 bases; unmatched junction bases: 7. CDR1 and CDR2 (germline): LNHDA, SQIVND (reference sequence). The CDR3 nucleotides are TGTGCCAGTTGGGACAGGGGCCTCTCCACTGAAGCTTTCTTT. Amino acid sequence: CASWDRGLSTEAFF.

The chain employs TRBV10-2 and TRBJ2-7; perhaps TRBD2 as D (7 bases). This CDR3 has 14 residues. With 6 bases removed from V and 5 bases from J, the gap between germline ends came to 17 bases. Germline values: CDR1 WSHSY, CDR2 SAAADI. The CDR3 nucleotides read TGCGCCAGCAGCGGTGCGGGGGCTCTCCACGAGCAGTACTTC. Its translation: CASSGAGALHEQYF.

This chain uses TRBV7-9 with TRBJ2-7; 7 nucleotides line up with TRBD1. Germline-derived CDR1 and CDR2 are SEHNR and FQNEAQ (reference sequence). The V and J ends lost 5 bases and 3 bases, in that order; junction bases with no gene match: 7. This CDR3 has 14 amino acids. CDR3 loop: CASSPGTEFYEQYF. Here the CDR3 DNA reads TGTGCCAGCAGCCCCGGGACAGAATTCTACGAGCAGTACTTC.

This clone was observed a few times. CDR3 sequence (DNA): TGTGCCAGCAGTTTACGCGGCGAGCAGTACTTC. This translates into CASSLRGEQYF. This chain connects TRBV28 to TRBJ2-7; D gene ambiguous. V shed 2 bases and J shed 6 bases, with 5 bases lying between them. Per the germline V gene, CDR1 is MDHEN and CDR2 is SYDVKM. This CDR3 spans 11 amino acids. Filled out from reference TRBV28 and TRBJ2-7, the complete variable domain reads DVKVTQSSRYLVKRTGEKVFLECVQDMDHENMFWYRQDPGLGLRLIYFSYDVKMKEKGDIPEGYSVSREKKERFSLILESASTNQTSMYLCASSLRGEQYFGPGTRLTVT.

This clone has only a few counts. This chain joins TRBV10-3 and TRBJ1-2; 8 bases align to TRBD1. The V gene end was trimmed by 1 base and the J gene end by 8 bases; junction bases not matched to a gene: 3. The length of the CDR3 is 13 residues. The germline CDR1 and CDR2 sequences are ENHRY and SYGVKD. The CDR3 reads CAISEFDRGGYTF. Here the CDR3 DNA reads TGTGCCATCAGTGAGTTCGACAGGGGCGGCTACACCTTC.

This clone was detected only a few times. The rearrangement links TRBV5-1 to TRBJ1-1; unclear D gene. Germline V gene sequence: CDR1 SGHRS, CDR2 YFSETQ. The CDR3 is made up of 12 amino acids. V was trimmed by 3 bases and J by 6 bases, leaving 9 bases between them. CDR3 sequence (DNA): TGCGCCAGCAGCTCTAGATGGTCTGAAGCTTTCTTT. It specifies CASSSRWSEAFF.

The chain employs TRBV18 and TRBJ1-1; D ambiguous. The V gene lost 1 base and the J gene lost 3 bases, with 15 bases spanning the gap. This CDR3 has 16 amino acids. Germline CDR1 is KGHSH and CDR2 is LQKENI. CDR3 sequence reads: CASSPLLLHGDTEAFF. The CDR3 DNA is TGTGCCAGCTCACCACTACTCTTACACGGGGACACTGAAGCTTTCTTT.

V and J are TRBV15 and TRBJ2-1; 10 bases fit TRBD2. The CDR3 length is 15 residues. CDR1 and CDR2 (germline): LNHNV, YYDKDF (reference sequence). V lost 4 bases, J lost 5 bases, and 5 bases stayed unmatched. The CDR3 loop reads CATSTGLAEHNEQFF. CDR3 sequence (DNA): TGTGCCACCAGCACCGGACTAGCGGAACACAATGAGCAGTTCTTC.

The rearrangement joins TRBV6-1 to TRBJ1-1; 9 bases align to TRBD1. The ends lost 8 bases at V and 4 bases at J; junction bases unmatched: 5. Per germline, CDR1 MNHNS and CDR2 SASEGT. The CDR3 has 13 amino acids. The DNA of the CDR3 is TGTGCCAGCCGATGGGACAGGGTCACTGAAGCTTTCTTT. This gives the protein CASRWDRVTEAFF.

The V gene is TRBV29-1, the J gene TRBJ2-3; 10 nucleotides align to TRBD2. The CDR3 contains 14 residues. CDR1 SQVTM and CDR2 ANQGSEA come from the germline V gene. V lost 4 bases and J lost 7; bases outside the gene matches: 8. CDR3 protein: CSVVASGGSNTQYF. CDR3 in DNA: TGCAGCGTTGTCGCTAGCGGGGGCTCAAATACGCAGTATTTT.